Listed below are T cell receptor beta chains from one sample, sequenced in a study of CD8 T cells in Susac syndrome. Each CDR3 protein is one row after TCRdb ran MiXCR on the immunoSEQ multiplex PCR reads. The sample holds 150,000 to 190,000 distinct CDR3 sequences; around 95% are singletons and the top ten take about 0.21%. Material: CD8+ T cells from PBMCs. These receptors all come from a human donor with multiple sclerosis. CDR3s include the opening cysteine and the closing phenylalanine or tryptophan. D genes are given only for firm matches. Clone size is shown for a subset of rows, as once, few, many or a class of expanded clone.

J gene	clone size	D gene	V gene	CDR3 DNA	CDR3 protein
TRBJ2-6	.	.	TRBV19	TGTGCCAGTAGTATCATCTCTGGGGCCAACGTCCTGACTTTC	CASSIISGANVLTF
TRBJ1-2	.	.	TRBV13	TGTGCCAGCAGCTCAGAAGGGGTCTATGGCTACACCTTC	CASSSEGVYGYTF
TRBJ2-7	.	.	TRBV20-1	TGCAGTGCTAGAGGGGGGGGACACTACGAGCAGTACTTC	CSARGGGHYEQYF
TRBJ2-5	.	.	TRBV11-2	TGTGCCAGCAGCTTGGGGGTGGGCCCAGAGACCCAGTACTTC	CASSLGVGPETQYF
TRBJ1-2	.	TRBD1	TRBV30	TGTGCCTGGAGTGCGGGCAGGGGGGCCTATGGCTACACCTTC	CAWSAGRGAYGYTF
TRBJ2-7	few	.	TRBV6-2/TRBV6-3	TGTGCCAGCAGTTACTCGGGCGGGTCCTACGAGCAGTACTTC	CASSYSGGSYEQYF
TRBJ2-3	.	.	TRBV9	TGTGCCAGCAGCCTGGTTTACGCAGATACGCAGTATTTT	CASSLVYADTQYF
TRBJ1-2	.	TRBD1	TRBV25-1	TGTGCCAGCAGTGAAATGGGACAGGGGCGAGGTGGCTACACCTTC	CASSEMGQGRGGYTF
TRBJ1-5	.	.	TRBV15	TGTGCCACCAGCAGAGATTTGGGGACATCACGGCCCCAGCATTTT	CATSRDLGTSRPQHF
TRBJ2-3	.	TRBD1	TRBV27	TGTGCCAGCAGTCTCCGGGACAGGCTCACAGATACGCAGTATTTT	CASSLRDRLTDTQYF
TRBJ1-2	.	.	TRBV7-2	TGTGCCAGCAGCCCATTCCCGGAGGACTATGGCTACACCTTC	CASSPFPEDYGYTF
TRBJ1-2	.	.	TRBV7-9	TGTGCCAGCAGCCCGACCGGTGCCGCTAACTATGGCTACACCTTC	CASSPTGAANYGYTF
TRBJ2-1	.	TRBD2	TRBV9	TGTGCCAGCAGTGCTAGCGGGGGGCAGGGACAGGGGCAGTTCTTC	CASSASGGQGQGQFF
TRBJ2-1	once	.	TRBV27	TGTGCCAGCACTGAGGGGGGAGGGTATGAGCAGTTCTTC	CASTEGGGYEQFF
TRBJ2-1	.	.	TRBV14	TGTGCCAGCAGCCAAGATAATCGGCAGTCCTACAATGAGCAGTTCTTC	CASSQDNRQSYNEQFF
TRBJ2-1	.	.	TRBV27	TGTGCCAGCACTCCGAGGGGCAGGGTCGGCTCCTACAATGAGCAGTTCTTC	CASTPRGRVGSYNEQFF
TRBJ1-2	.	TRBD1	TRBV6-6	TGTGCCACCCAGGGGACAGGCATTAACTATGGCTACACCTTC	CATQGTGINYGYTF
TRBJ2-3	.	.	TRBV7-9	TGTGCCAGCAGCTCGCTTGACAGGAGACGGACTAGCACAGATACGCAGTATTTT	CASSSLDRRRTSTDTQYF
TRBJ2-7	.	TRBD1	TRBV5-6	TGTGCCAGCGGGCCACAGGGGGACGAGCAGTACTTC	CASGPQGDEQYF
TRBJ2-1	.	TRBD1	TRBV27	TGTGCCAGCAGTGCCACACAGGGGTACAATGAGCAGTTCTTC	CASSATQGYNEQFF